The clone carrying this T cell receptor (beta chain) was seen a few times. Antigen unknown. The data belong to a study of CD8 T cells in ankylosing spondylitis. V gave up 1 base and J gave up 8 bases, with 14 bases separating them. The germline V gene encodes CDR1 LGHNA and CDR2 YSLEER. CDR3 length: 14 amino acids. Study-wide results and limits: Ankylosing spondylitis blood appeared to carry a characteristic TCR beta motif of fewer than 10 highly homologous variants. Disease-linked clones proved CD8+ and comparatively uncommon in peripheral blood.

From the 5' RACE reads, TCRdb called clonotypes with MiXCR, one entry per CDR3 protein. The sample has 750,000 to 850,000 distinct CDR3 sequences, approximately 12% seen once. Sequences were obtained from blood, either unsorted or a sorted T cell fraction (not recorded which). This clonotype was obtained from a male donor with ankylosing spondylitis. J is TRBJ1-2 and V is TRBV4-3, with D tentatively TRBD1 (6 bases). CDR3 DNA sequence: TGCGCCAGCAGCCAAGTGGGGGCGCTTGAAGGCTACACCTTC. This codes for CASSQVGALEGYTF.